This T cell receptor beta chain was documented in a study of blood T cell repertoires in COVID-19. Study in general: In each case, the material was cDNA or gDNA derived from T cells, B-cell-depleted T cells, or PBMCs.

Profiled with immunoSEQ multiplex PCR; TCRdb holds only in-frame clones, not every one. The sample holds 70,000 to 100,000 clones, about two thirds seen once. The CDR3 has 16 residues. V was pared by 5 bases and J by 0 bases, with 10 bases of the junction left unmatched. The germline V gene has CDR1 SGHRS and CDR2 YFSETQ. V gene TRBV5-1 combines with J gene TRBJ1-1, with 7 bases aligning to TRBD1. This TCR was sampled from a woman aged 60-70 years in a cohort sampled during active or convalescent COVID-19. Source material: peripheral blood. In DNA, the CDR3 is TGCGCCAGCAGTCGGGACAGCGGGCACCTGAACACTGAAGCTTTCTTT. Translated, it gives CASSRDSGHLNTEAFF. Together with reference TRBV5-1 and TRBJ1-1, the CDR3 gives the full variable domain: KAGVTQTPRYLIKTRGQQVTLSCSPISGHRSVSWYQQTPGQGLQFLFEYFSETQRNKGNFPGRFSGRQFSNSRSEMNVSTLELGDSALYLCASSRDSGHLNTEAFFGQGTRLTVV.